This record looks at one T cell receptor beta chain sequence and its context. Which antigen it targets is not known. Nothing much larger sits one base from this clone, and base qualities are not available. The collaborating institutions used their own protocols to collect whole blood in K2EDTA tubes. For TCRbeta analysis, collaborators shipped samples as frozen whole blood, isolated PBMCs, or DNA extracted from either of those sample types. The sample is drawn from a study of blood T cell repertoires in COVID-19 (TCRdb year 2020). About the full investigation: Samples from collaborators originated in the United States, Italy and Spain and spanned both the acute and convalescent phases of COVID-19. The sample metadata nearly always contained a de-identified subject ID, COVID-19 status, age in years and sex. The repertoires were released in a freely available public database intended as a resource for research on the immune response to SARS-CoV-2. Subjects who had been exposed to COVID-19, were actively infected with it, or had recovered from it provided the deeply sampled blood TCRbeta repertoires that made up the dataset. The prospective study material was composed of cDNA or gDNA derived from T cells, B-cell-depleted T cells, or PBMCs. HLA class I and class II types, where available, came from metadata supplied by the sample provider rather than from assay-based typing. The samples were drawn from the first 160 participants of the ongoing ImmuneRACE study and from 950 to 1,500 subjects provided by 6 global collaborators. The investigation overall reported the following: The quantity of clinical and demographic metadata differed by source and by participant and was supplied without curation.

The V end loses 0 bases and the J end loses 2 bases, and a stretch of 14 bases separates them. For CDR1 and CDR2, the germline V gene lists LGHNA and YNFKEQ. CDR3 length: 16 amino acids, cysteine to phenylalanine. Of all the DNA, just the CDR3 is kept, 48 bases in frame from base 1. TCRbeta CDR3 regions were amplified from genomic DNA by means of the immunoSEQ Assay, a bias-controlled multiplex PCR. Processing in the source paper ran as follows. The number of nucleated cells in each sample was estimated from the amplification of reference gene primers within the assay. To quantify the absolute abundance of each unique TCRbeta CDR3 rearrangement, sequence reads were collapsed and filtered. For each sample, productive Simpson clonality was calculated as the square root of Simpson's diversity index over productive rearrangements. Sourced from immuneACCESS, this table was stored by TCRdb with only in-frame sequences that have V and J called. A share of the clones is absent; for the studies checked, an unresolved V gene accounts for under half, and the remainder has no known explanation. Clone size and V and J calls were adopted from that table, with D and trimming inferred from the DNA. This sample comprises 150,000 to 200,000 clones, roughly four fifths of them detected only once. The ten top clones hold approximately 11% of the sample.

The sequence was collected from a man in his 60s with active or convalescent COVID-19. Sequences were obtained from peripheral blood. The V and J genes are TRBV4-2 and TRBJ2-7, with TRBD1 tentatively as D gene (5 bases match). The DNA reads TGTGCCAGCAGCCAAGAAGCAGGGTCTTCTACCTACGAGCAGTACTTC. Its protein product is CASSQEAGSSTYEQYF.